This T cell receptor (beta chain) came from a study of blood T cell repertoires in COVID-19 (dated by TCRdb to the early 2020s). Notes on the research overall: Collaborator samples came from the United States, Italy and Spain and covered acute and convalescent phases of COVID-19. The prospective study material was composed of cDNA or gDNA derived from T cells, B-cell-depleted T cells, or PBMCs. Deeply sampled blood TCRbeta repertoires from subjects exposed to, actively infected with, or recovered from COVID-19 were included in the dataset. The repertoires were released in a freely available public database meant as a resource for research on the immune response to SARS-CoV-2. Samples came from the ongoing ImmuneRACE study (first 160 participants) plus 1,254 subjects from 6 global collaborators. Sample metadata almost always included a de-identified subject ID, COVID-19 status, age in years and sex. HLA class I and class II types, where available, came from metadata supplied by the sample provider rather than from assay-based typing.

Participants in the prospective study were enrolled through a virtual design, were aged about 18 to 90 years, and lived in under 25 United States geographic areas. To assign participants to cohorts, the prospective study relied on clinical history that participants themselves reported in a screening survey and a study questionnaire. Mobile phlebotomists in the prospective study collected whole blood, serum and a nasopharyngeal or oropharyngeal swab from every participant. Over a roughly 2-month period, participants in the prospective study had the option of providing additional blood draws and questionnaires. Blood samples from the prospective study were shipped frozen or at room temperature prior to DNA extraction. The immunoSEQ Assay, a bias-controlled multiplex PCR, was used to amplify TCRbeta CDR3 regions from genomic DNA. The authors processed their data as follows. Within the assay, amplification of reference gene primers was used to estimate how many nucleated cells each sample contained. To quantify the absolute abundance of each unique TCRbeta CDR3 rearrangement, sequence reads were collapsed and filtered. For each sample, productive Simpson clonality was calculated by taking the square root of Simpson's diversity index across productive rearrangements. Sourced from immuneACCESS, this table was stored by TCRdb with only in-frame sequences that have V and J called. A share of the clones is absent; for the studies checked, an unresolved V gene accounts for under half, and the remainder has no known explanation. The V and J calls and clone size come from that table; D and trimming were worked out from the DNA. The sample table shows 150,000 or so clones, and roughly 88% are seen once. The ten most abundant clones make up more than 1% of the sample.

General conclusions and limits of the study: Clinical and demographic metadata were provided uncurated, with the amount varying by source and participant.

As concerns this clone: Its antigen target is currently unknown. No qualities accompany the bases; no much larger clone lies one base away.

V is shortened by 6 bases, J by 4 bases, and the region joining them spans 16 bases. The cysteine opens and the phenylalanine closes a CDR3 of 16 amino acids. Kept here is only the CDR3 DNA, which spans 48 bases and is read in frame from base 1. The germline V gene (reference sequence) specifies MNHNY as CDR1 and SVGAGI as CDR2. The rearrangement joined TRBV6-6 to TRBJ2-6, with the D gene call left open. Sequences were obtained from PBMCs or T cells enriched from blood (not recorded which). The receptor was derived from a woman under 40 with acute COVID-19. The DNA sequence follows: TGTGCCAGCAGCAACCACTTCGAGGTCGGGGCCAACGTCCTGACTTTC. Translated, this gives CASSNHFEVGANVLTF.